Shown below are 20 T cell receptor beta chains from a single sample sequenced in a study of shared clonotypes between healthy human individuals. Here immunoSEQ multiplex PCR was the method, and the copy in TCRdb shows in-frame clones only, minus some. Here the sample spans about 490,000 clones, approximately 84% being singletons. Sequenced: PBMCs. These receptor sequences come from a woman in her 40s in good health. Some clones in this sample may be carry-over from other donors' samples.

About this clone: Since a much larger clone is just one base distant, this may be a read error. The rearrangement uses TRBV5-5 and TRBJ2-3, with D hard to call. Germline lookup yields CDR1 SGHKS and CDR2 YYEKEE (reference sequence). The CDR3 runs 13 residues. CDR3 in DNA: TGTTCCAGCACCCCCGGCGCCAGGGATACGCAGTATTTT. Amino acid sequence: CSSTPGARDTQYF.

Comments on this clone: Being one base from a much bigger clone, this may be a read error. This sample also contains other DNA sequences that code for the same CDR3. Here the CDR3 DNA reads TGTGCCACCAGCGGGGGACAGGCGACTAGTGAGCAGTTCTTC. Translation: CATSGGQATSEQFF. The J gene is TRBJ2-1, the V gene TRBV15; 8 bases map to TRBD1. Looked up from germline, CDR1 is LNHNV and CDR2 is YYDKDF (reference sequence). CDR3 length equals 14 residues. Unmatched junction bases numbered 9, after V lost 5 bases and J lost 9 bases.

The chain has TRBV7-9 and TRBJ2-2; D gene unclear. CDR1 is SEHNR, CDR2 FQNEAQ, per germline (reference sequence). This CDR3 is 13 amino acids long. The ends were cut back, 5 bases at V and 5 bases at J, with 9 bases in the middle. The CDR3 nucleotides read TGTGCCAGCAGCCAAATAAATACCGGGGAGCTGTTTTTT. Residues: CASSQINTGELFF.

As to this clone: A far more abundant clone sits one base away, making this likely a read error. The chain is built from TRBV7-9 and TRBJ2-7; 7 bases are shared with TRBD1. This CDR3 is built from 14 residues. The V gene end was trimmed by 8 bases and the J gene end by 2 bases; junction bases not matched to a gene: 9. Germline-derived CDR1 and CDR2 are SEHNR and FQNEAQ (reference sequence). This chain's CDR3 is CASGKGGIAYEQYF. The CDR3 DNA reads TGTGCCAGCGGGAAAGGGGGCATAGCCTACGAGCAGTACTTC.

This clone was observed a single time. V and J are TRBV15 and TRBJ2-3, with D hard to call. Per the germline V gene, CDR1 is LNHNV and CDR2 is YYDKDF (reference sequence). The CDR3 consists of 15 residues. The V gene lost 8 bases and the J gene lost 2 bases, with 17 bases spanning the gap. CDR3 in amino acids: CATGPFGGATDTQYF. The CDR3 DNA reads as TGTGCCACCGGCCCCTTTGGCGGAGCCACAGATACGCAGTATTTT.

This clone was observed a handful of times. The V call is TRBV18, the J call TRBJ2-2; D is uncertain. Trimming removed 2 bases at V and 0 bases at J, with 10 bases between. CDR1 KGHSH and CDR2 LQKENI come from the germline V gene. The CDR3 is made up of 16 amino acids. The CDR3 DNA sequence: TGTGCCAGCTCACCAAAATCGTCAGCGAACACCGGGGAGCTGTTTTTT. This gives the protein CASSPKSSANTGELFF.

The chain uses TRBV11-2 and TRBJ2-7, with TRBD2 matching over 7 bases. CDR1 and CDR2 (germline): SGHAT, FQNNGV. The CDR3 is 15 residues long. Unmatched junction bases numbered 8, after V lost 3 bases and J lost 3 bases. CDR3 DNA sequence: TGTGCCAGCAGCTTCGGGAGGCAGACAATCTACGAGCAGTACTTC. This sequence encodes CASSFGRQTIYEQYF.

The genes are TRBV18 and TRBJ1-1; possibly TRBD1 for D (5 bases). From germline, CDR1 is KGHSH and CDR2 LQKENI. The CDR3 covers 14 residues. Trimming removed 5 bases at V and 3 bases at J, with 13 bases between. This chain's CDR3 is CASSGQGFDTEAFF. The CDR3, as DNA: TGTGCCAGCTCAGGCCAGGGTTTCGACACTGAAGCTTTCTTT.

The CDR3 region is CASSLGGGDTDTQYF. In nucleotides, the CDR3 is TGTGCCAGCAGCTTAGGCGGGGGAGACACAGATACGCAGTATTTT. The chain couples TRBV7-9 to TRBJ2-3; TRBD2 aligns across 7 bases. In germline, CDR1 is SEHNR, CDR2 FQNEAQ (reference sequence). The ends lost 1 base at V and 2 bases at J; junction bases unmatched: 3. The CDR3 contains 15 residues.

The chain combines TRBV7-6 with TRBJ2-1, with 7 bases aligning to TRBD2. The CDR3 has 16 residues. CDR1 and CDR2 (germline): SGHVS, FNYEAQ. The V gene end was trimmed by 5 bases and the J gene end by 4 bases; junction bases not matched to a gene: 11. CDR3 sequence (DNA): TGTGCCAGCAGCCTAGAACCAGCGGGACTTTACAATGAGCAGTTCTTC. This codes for CASSLEPAGLYNEQFF.

This chain uses TRBV5-6 with TRBJ1-2, with D uncertain. Trimming pared 4 bases from V and 0 bases from J, leaving 4 bases between. The CDR3 is 12 amino acids. Germline CDR1 and CDR2: SGHDT and YYEEEE. The DNA for the CDR3 is TGTGCCAGCAGCGCGGCTAACTATGGCTACACCTTC. Encoded protein: CASSAANYGYTF.

The chain employs TRBV28 and TRBJ1-4; D remains unclear. Trimming stripped 5 bases from V and 8 bases from J, with 12 bases between. The CDR3 sequence is 13 residues long. Germline assignment: CDR1 MDHEN and CDR2 SYDVKM. The CDR3 protein is CASSPPDAEKLFF. CDR3 nucleotide sequence: TGTGCCAGCAGTCCCCCCGACGCCGAAAAACTGTTTTTT.

This clone is a singleton in its sample. This may stem from a read error, because a much larger clone lies one nucleotide away. Written as DNA, the CDR3 is TGCGCCAGCAGCTTGGCCCCGGGAGGCACCTACGAGCAGTACTTC. This codes for CASSLAPGGTYEQYF. The chain links TRBV5-1 to TRBJ2-7; TRBD2 agrees at 7 bases. This CDR3 region has 15 residues. The junction had 5 bases not matched to a gene; V was cut back by 0 bases and J by 2 bases. CDR1 and CDR2 from the germline V gene are SGHRS and YFSETQ.

This clone was seen a single time. The chain joins TRBV5-4 to TRBJ2-2; 8 nucleotides align to TRBD1. The germline gives CDR1 SGHNT, CDR2 YYREEE (reference sequence). The CDR3 consists of 15 residues. J gave up 1 base and V 4 bases, and 3 bases lay outside the gene matches. CDR3 bases: TGTGCCAGCAGCCGAGGGACAGGGAACACCGGGGAGCTGTTTTTT. Protein: CASSRGTGNTGELFF. Based on the CDR3 plus reference TRBV5-4 and TRBJ2-2, the full variable domain is ETGVTQSPTHLIKTRGQQVTLRCSSQSGHNTVSWYQQALGQGPQFIFQYYREEENGRGNFPPRFSGLQFPNYSSELNVNALELDDSALYLCASSRGTGNTGELFFGEGSRLTVL.

About this clone: Given a much more abundant clone one base away, this may be a read error. V is TRBV7-2 and J is TRBJ2-2; D uncertain. Germline loops: CDR1 SGHTA, CDR2 FQGNSA. This CDR3 is built from 14 residues. Trimming left V 2 bases short and J 1 base short, with 5 bases between. CDR3 DNA: TGTGCCAGCAGCTTATTGAGGAACACCGGGGAGCTGTTTTTT. Its protein is CASSLLRNTGELFF.

The chain combines TRBV2 with TRBJ2-7; D unclear. V lost 0 bases and J lost 1, with 7 bases in between. CDR1 and CDR2 (germline): SNHLY, FYNNEI. The CDR3 contains 14 residues. The CDR3 region is CASSEALGSYEQYF. In DNA, the CDR3 is TGTGCCAGCAGTGAAGCGCTGGGGTCCTACGAGCAGTACTTC.

The chain joins TRBV28 to TRBJ1-6, with TRBD1 as a possible D gene (5 bases). The CDR3 has 13 residues. From germline, CDR1 is MDHEN and CDR2 SYDVKM. V gave up 3 bases and J gave up 6 bases, with 6 bases separating them. The CDR3 sequence is CASSFGANSPLHF. CDR3 coding DNA: TGTGCCAGCAGTTTTGGGGCTAATTCACCCCTCCACTTT.

The V call is TRBV7-3, the J call TRBJ2-1; 12 bases fit TRBD2. The CDR3 covers 16 residues. V trimming: 2 bases; J trimming: 12 bases; junction bases outside the gene matches: 11. Germline V gene sequence: CDR1 SGHTA, CDR2 FQGTGA. CDR3 nucleotides: TGTGCCAGCAGCTTAGGGGGCGTGACTAGCGGGAGTCGGCAGTTCTTC. This sequence encodes CASSLGGVTSGSRQFF.

Regarding this clone: A read error is likely here: a far larger clone is one base away. This chain uses TRBV2 with TRBJ2-2; D might be TRBD1 or TRBD2, each matching 5 bases. The germline CDR1 and CDR2 sequences are SNHLY and FYNNEI. The CDR3 loop spans 14 amino acids. CDR3 sequence: CASSPLTVTGELSF. CDR3 nucleotide sequence: TGTGCCAGCAGCCCGTTGACAGTCACCGGGGAGCTGTCTTTT.

There are many counts of this clone. Other DNA sequences in this sample translate to the same CDR3. The gene calls are TRBV5-1 and TRBJ2-7; 7 bases are shared with TRBD1. The V gene's germline CDR1 is SGHRS and CDR2 YFSETQ. The CDR3 has 14 residues. With 0 bases clipped from V and 3 bases from J, the junction kept 3 bases outside the gene matches. The CDR3 DNA sequence: TGCGCCAGCAGCTTGGGGACAGGAGGCTACGAGCAGTACTTC. As protein: CASSLGTGGYEQYF. Filled out from reference TRBV5-1 and TRBJ2-7, the complete variable domain reads KAGVTQTPRYLIKTRGQQVTLSCSPISGHRSVSWYQQTPGQGLQFLFEYFSETQRNKGNFPGRFSGRQFSNSRSEMNVSTLELGDSALYLCASSLGTGGYEQYFGPGTRLTVT.